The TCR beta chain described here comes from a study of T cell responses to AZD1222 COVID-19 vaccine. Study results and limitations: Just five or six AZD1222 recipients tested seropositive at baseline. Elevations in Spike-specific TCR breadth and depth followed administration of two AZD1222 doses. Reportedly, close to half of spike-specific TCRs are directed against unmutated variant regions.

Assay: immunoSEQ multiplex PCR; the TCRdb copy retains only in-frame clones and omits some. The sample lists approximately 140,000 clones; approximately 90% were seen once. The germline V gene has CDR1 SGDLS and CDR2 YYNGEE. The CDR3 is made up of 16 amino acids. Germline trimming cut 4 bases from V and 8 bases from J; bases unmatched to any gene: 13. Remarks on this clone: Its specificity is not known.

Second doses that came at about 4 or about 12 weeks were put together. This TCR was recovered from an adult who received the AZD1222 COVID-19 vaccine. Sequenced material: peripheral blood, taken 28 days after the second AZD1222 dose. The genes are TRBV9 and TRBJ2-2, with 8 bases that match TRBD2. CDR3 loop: CASSTRAGRAVGELFF. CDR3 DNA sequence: TGTGCCAGCAGCACCAGGGCCGGGAGGGCAGTAGGGGAGCTGTTTTTT.